This TCR beta chain stems from a study of chemoradiotherapy in HPV16-positive cancers. This CDR3 has 18 amino acids. Germline lookup yields CDR1 SGHNT and CDR2 YYREEE (reference sequence). The ends were cut back, 0 bases at V and 2 bases at J, with 19 bases in the middle. Only in-frame clones appear in the TCRdb table, and some are missing; sequencing was by immunoSEQ multiplex PCR. This table has over 30,000 clones, 86% appearing once. The chain joins TRBV5-4 to TRBJ2-3, with D uncertain. Sequencing used blood, obtained from a patient who underwent chemoradiotherapy. This receptor was identified in a human donor with HPV-associated anogenital cancer. The CDR3 nucleotides are TGTGCCAGCAGCTTGGCCGGGTTGGGCGCGGTGATCACAGATACGCAGTATTTT. Translation gives CASSLAGLGAVITDTQYF. The full variable domain, in which reference TRBV5-4 and TRBJ2-3 provide the parts outside the CDR3, is ETGVTQSPTHLIKTRGQQVTLRCSSQSGHNTVSWYQQALGQGPQFIFQYYREEENGRGNFPPRFSGLQFPNYSSELNVNALELDDSALYLCASSLAGLGAVITDTQYFGPGTRLTVL.